This T cell receptor (beta chain) was obtained from a study of control samples from healthy donors and cancer patients. Clones were sequenced by immunoSEQ multiplex PCR, and TCRdb holds only the in-frame ones, with some missing. Here the sample spans 75,000 to 80,000 clones, roughly 90% being singletons. The trim removed 4 bases at V and 6 bases at J, leaving 8 bases unmatched. There are 15 residues in the CDR3. The germline gives CDR1 KGHSY, CDR2 FQNENV. Sequencing used PBMCs. The TCR originated in a woman aged 45-65 years with colorectal cancer. This chain uses TRBV16 with TRBJ1-5; TRBD1 aligns across 8 bases. For the CDR3, the DNA is TGTGCCAGCAGCCGCGGACAGGGTTCCGGTCAGCCCCAGCATTTT. This sequence encodes CASSRGQGSGQPQHF.